This T cell receptor (beta chain) stems from a study of T cells in Graves' hyperthyroidism and ophthalmopathy. The CDR3 length is 15 residues. Germline CDR1 reads MGHRA; CDR2 reads YSYEKL. The V and J ends lost 2 bases and 1 base respectively, with 11 bases between them. Using RNA transcripts as the source, TCR beta CDR3 regions were amplified. HTBI primers were employed in a first-round RT-PCR of the TCR CDR3. TCRdb re-called the multiplex PCR reads with MiXCR, one entry per CDR3 protein. Of approximately 400,000 distinct CDR3 sequences in the sample, approximately 20% were seen once. This clonotype turned up a few times.

The sample taken for sequencing was blood. The V and J genes are TRBV4-1 and TRBJ1-1; D not resolved. This TCR was sampled from a woman between 18 and 30 years old with Graves' hyperthyroidism. CDR3 amino acids: CASSQLLGKNTEAFF. The CDR3 DNA reads as TGCGCCAGCAGCCAACTTCTAGGGAAGAACACTGAAGCTTTCTTT.